The 18 T cell receptor beta chains reported below all come from one sample, sequenced in a study of blood T cell repertoires in COVID-19. Libraries were prepared by immunoSEQ multiplex PCR; TCRdb keeps only in-frame clonotypes and omits some of them. The table records some 99,000 clones, around 83% of them present only once. The sequencing sample was made of peripheral blood. These TCRs come from a woman aged 55-69 years in a cohort sampled during active or convalescent COVID-19.

CDR3 sequence reads: CAISQALNTEAFF. CDR3 sequence (DNA): TGTGCCATCAGTCAGGCGTTGAACACTGAAGCTTTCTTT. The chain has TRBV10-3 and TRBJ1-1; D remains unclear. This CDR3 region has 13 residues. Trimming cost V 5 bases and J 0 bases, with 7 bases left between them. Looked up from germline, CDR1 is ENHRY and CDR2 is SYGVKD.

The CDR3 loop is CASSLPGTDTQYF. The DNA for the CDR3 is TGTGCCAGCAGTTTACCGGGCACAGATACGCAGTATTTT. This rearrangement joins TRBV12-3 or TRBV12-4 to TRBJ2-3; D gene ambiguous. The germline V and J ends were trimmed by 2 bases and 1 base, with 4 bases remaining between them. The CDR3 is 13 amino acids.

The chain employs TRBV3-1 (or the pseudogene TRBV3-2) and TRBJ1-3; no clear D gene. The CDR3 runs 14 residues. V was trimmed by 2 bases and J by 4 bases, leaving 9 bases between them. From germline, CDR1 is LGHDT and CDR2 YNNKEL (reference sequence). DNA of the CDR3: TGTGCCAGCAGCCAAAACCAGGCGGGAAACACCATATATTTT. This sequence encodes CASSQNQAGNTIYF.

CDR3 in DNA: TGTGCCAGCACTGGAATGGGAGCTAACTATGGCTACACCTTC. Its protein product is CASTGMGANYGYTF. The rearrangement uses TRBV6-6 and TRBJ1-2; no clear D gene. Looked up from germline, CDR1 is MNHNY and CDR2 is SVGAGI (reference sequence). The CDR3 has 14 amino acids. V was pared by 7 bases and J by 0 bases, with 12 bases between.

This sequence joins TRBV30 and TRBJ1-3; possibly TRBD1 for D (6 bases). The V and J ends lost 8 bases and 7 bases respectively, with 15 bases between them. Germline CDR1 reads GTSNPN; CDR2 reads SVGIG (reference sequence). This CDR3 is 12 amino acids long. The DNA of the CDR3 is TGTGCCGGACACAGGGAAGGTAACACCATATATTTT. Encoded protein: CAGHREGNTIYF.

This sequence joins TRBV3-1 (or the pseudogene TRBV3-2) and TRBJ1-3; D not certain. This CDR3 comprises 17 residues. V gave up 1 base and J gave up 0 bases, with 13 bases separating them. Looked up from germline, CDR1 is LGHDT and CDR2 is YNNKEL (reference sequence). CDR3: CASSQGAVVSSGNTIYF. CDR3 in DNA: TGTGCCAGCAGCCAAGGCGCCGTAGTCTCCTCTGGAAACACCATATATTTT.

This chain links TRBV6-1 with TRBJ1-1, with 7 positions matching TRBD1. With V trimmed by 4 bases and J by 1 base, 9 bases remained unmatched. The CDR3 spans 16 residues. Germline CDR1 MNHNS, CDR2 SASEGT. The CDR3 sequence is CASSVHRGLGNTEAFF. The CDR3 DNA reads as TGTGCCAGCAGTGTTCACAGGGGACTTGGGAACACTGAAGCTTTCTTT.

This chain uses TRBV2 with TRBJ2-7, with a possible D match to TRBD2 (6 bases). V lost 3 bases, J lost 4 bases, and 19 bases lay in between. Germline V gene sequence: CDR1 SNHLY, CDR2 FYNNEI. The CDR3 totals 16 residues. CDR3 coding DNA: TGTGCCAGCAGTGATCCGGTTTCAAGGGCGGGGTACGAGCAGTACTTC. This sequence encodes CASSDPVSRAGYEQYF.

CDR3 DNA sequence: TGTGCCAGCAGTTTATCGGGACAGGGTTTAGGGGATGGCTACACCTTC. This translates into CASSLSGQGLGDGYTF. V gene TRBV28 combines with J gene TRBJ1-2; 9 bases match TRBD1. The CDR3 is 16 residues long. J lost 6 bases, V lost 1 base, and 9 bases had no gene match. Looked up from germline, CDR1 is MDHEN and CDR2 is SYDVKM.

The V call is TRBV19, the J call TRBJ1-2; D is perhaps TRBD1 (5 bases). V lost 3 bases and J lost 8, with 13 bases in between. Germline V gene sequence: CDR1 LNHDA, CDR2 SQIVND (reference sequence). This CDR3 spans 13 amino acids. CDR3 sequence (DNA): TGTGCCAGTAGTATCGGTGGGGCGCGGGGCTACACCTTC. Protein sequence: CASSIGGARGYTF.

This chain joins TRBV11-3 and TRBJ2-1; maybe TRBD1 (6 bases). V lost 3 bases to trimming and J lost 7 bases, with 10 bases between them. The germline CDR1 and CDR2 sequences are SGHNT and YENEEA. CDR3 length equals 13 residues. CDR3 bases: TGTGCCAGCAGCTTTGGGACACCAAATGAGCAGTTCTTC. Protein: CASSFGTPNEQFF.

V usage is TRBV27 and J usage is TRBJ1-2, with TRBD1 matching over 7 bases. The CDR3 length is 15 residues. Germline CDR1 reads MNHEY; CDR2 reads SMNVEV (reference sequence). J lost 4 bases, V lost 8 bases, and 13 bases had no gene match. DNA of the CDR3: TGTGCCAGCGCCGAACGGACAGGCTTTTCCTATGGCTACACCTTC. Translated: CASAERTGFSYGYTF.

The table lists this clone with a few counts. This rearrangement joins TRBV18 to TRBJ2-1; 8 nucleotides match TRBD1. This CDR3 is 16 amino acids long. V lost 0 bases and J lost 5; bases outside the gene matches: 6. CDR1 is KGHSH, CDR2 LQKENI, per germline. This CDR3 is CASSPPGDRYHNEQFF. CDR3 nucleotide sequence: TGTGCCAGCTCACCACCCGGGGACAGGTACCACAATGAGCAGTTCTTC.

The gene calls are TRBV28 and TRBJ2-7; TRBD2 aligns across 7 bases. CDR1 MDHEN and CDR2 SYDVKM come from the germline V gene. The CDR3 has 15 residues. V trimming: 7 bases; J trimming: 2 bases; junction bases outside the gene matches: 11. The DNA of the CDR3 is TGTGCCAGCAAAAACGGGGGGTTCGCTCCCTACGAGCAGTACTTC. It is translated as CASKNGGFAPYEQYF.

This chain uses TRBV29-1 with TRBJ2-4, with TRBD1 identical over 10 bases. Losses at the gene ends were 4 bases for V and 7 bases for J; bases not matched to a gene: 10. The CDR3 is 15 amino acids. Germline V lookup: CDR1 SQVTM, CDR2 ANQGSEA. CDR3: CSVAPSDRGRNIQYF. Here the CDR3 DNA reads TGCAGCGTTGCCCCTTCCGACAGGGGGCGCAACATTCAGTACTTC.

This clone was seen just once. The gene calls are TRBV11-1 and TRBJ1-2; possible D gene TRBD1, 6 bases. Trimming pared 5 bases from V and 8 bases from J, leaving 15 bases between. This CDR3 has 13 residues. From germline, CDR1 is SGHAT and CDR2 FQDESV (reference sequence). CDR3 sequence (DNA): TGTGCCAGCAGCCAGGACAGATTAGTCGGCTACACCTTC. Amino acids: CASSQDRLVGYTF.

The rearrangement links TRBV18 to TRBJ1-1; TRBD1 is a possible D gene (5 bases). The V end was cut by 4 bases, the J end by 4 bases, with 13 bases between. This CDR3 region has 14 residues. Germline V CDR1 and CDR2: KGHSH, LQKENI. CDR3 residues: CASSLRQGGTEAFF. As DNA, the CDR3 is TGTGCCAGCTCACTCCGTCAGGGCGGCACTGAAGCTTTCTTT.

V gene TRBV5-6 combines with J gene TRBJ1-2; a weak D match, TRBD1 (6 bases). CDR1 is SGHDT and CDR2 is YYEEEE in the germline V gene. CDR3 length: 13 residues. V was trimmed by 3 bases and J by 4 bases, leaving 10 bases between them. The CDR3 spells CASSSTGLYGYTF. CDR3 in DNA: TGTGCCAGCAGCTCGACAGGCCTCTATGGCTACACCTTC.